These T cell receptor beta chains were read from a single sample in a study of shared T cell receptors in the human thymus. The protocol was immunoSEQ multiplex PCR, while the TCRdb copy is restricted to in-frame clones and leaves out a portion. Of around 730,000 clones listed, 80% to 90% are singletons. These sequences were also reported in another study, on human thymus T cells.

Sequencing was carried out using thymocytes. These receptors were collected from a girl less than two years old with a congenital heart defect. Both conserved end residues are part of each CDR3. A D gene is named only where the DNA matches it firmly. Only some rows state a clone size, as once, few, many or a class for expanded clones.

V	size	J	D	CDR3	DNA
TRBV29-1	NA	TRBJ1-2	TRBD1	CSVGTGDGYTF	TGCAGCGTGGGGACAGGGGATGGCTACACCTTC
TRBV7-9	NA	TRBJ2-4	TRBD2	CASSCPKRGENIQYF	TGTGCCAGCAGCTGCCCCAAGCGGGGAGAAAACATTCAGTACTTC
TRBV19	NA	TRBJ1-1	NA	CASSGQPNTEAFF	TGTGCCAGTAGTGGACAGCCAAACACTGAAGCTTTCTTT
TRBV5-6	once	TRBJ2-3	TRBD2	CASSYSAGDTTDTQYF	TGTGCCAGCAGCTATTCAGCGGGGGATACCACAGATACGCAGTATTTT
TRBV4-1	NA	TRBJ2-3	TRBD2	CASSQEEWRGAPELLTDTQYF	TGCGCCAGCAGCCAAGAAGAGTGGCGGGGGGCGCCAGAATTACTTACAGATACGCAGTATTTT
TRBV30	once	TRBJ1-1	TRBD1	CAWTNRGRVPFF	TGTGCCTGGACTAACAGGGGGCGCGTCCCTTTCTTT
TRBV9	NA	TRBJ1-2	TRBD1	CASSATRGFGILYGYTF	TGTGCCAGCAGCGCAACCAGGGGGTTTGGTATTCTCTATGGCTACACCTTC
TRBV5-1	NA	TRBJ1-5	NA	CASSPGVSNQPQHF	TGCGCCAGCAGCCCAGGGGTTAGCAATCAGCCCCAGCATTTT
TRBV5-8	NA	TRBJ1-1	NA	CASSSNEDTEAFF	TGTGCCAGCAGCTCGAACGAGGACACTGAAGCTTTCTTT
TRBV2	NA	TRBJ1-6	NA	CASSARTGYNSPLHF	TGTGCCAGCAGTGCACGAACAGGGTATAATTCACCCCTCCACTTT
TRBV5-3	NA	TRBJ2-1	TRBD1	CARSSQQGNEQFF	TGTGCCAGAAGCTCTCAACAGGGGAATGAGCAGTTCTTC
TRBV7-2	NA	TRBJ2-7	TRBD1	CASSPRDRGEQYF	TGTGCCAGCAGCCCCCGGGACAGGGGCGAGCAGTACTTC
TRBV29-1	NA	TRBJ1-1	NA	CSVEMTANTEAFF	TGCAGCGTTGAGATGACAGCGAACACTGAAGCTTTCTTT
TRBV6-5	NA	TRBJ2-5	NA	CASSYSASSETQYF	TGTGCCAGCAGTTACAGCGCCTCGTCAGAGACCCAGTACTTC
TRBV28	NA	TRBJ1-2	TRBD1	CASIPRDRGAGGSPYTF	TGTGCCAGCATTCCCCGGGACAGGGGCGCCGGAGGTAGTCCCTACACCTTC
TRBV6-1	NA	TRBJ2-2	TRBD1	CASSVQGATGELFF	TGTGCCAGCAGTGTACAGGGGGCCACCGGGGAGCTGTTTTTT
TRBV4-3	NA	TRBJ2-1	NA	CASSQDTASAAYNEQFF	TGCGCCAGCAGCCAAGATACGGCTAGCGCCGCATACAATGAGCAGTTCTTC
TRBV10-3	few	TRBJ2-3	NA	CAISDLPGHSTDTQYF	TGTGCCATCAGTGACCTACCGGGACACAGCACAGATACGCAGTATTTT
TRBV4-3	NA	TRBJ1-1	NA	CASSRINRNTEAFF	TGCGCCAGCAGCCGAATCAATAGGAACACTGAAGCTTTCTTT
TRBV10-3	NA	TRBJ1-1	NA	CAISESRRGLNDTEAFF	TGTGCCATCAGTGAGTCGCGTCGGGGTCTCAACGACACTGAAGCTTTCTTT
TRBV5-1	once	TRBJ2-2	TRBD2	CASSMTSGGPDTGELFF	TGCGCCAGCAGCATGACTAGCGGGGGACCTGACACCGGGGAGCTGTTTTTT
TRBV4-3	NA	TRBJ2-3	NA	CASSQVELPWGESTDTQYF	TGCGCCAGCAGCCAAGTTGAGTTGCCATGGGGCGAGAGCACAGATACGCAGTATTTT
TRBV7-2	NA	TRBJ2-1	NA	CASSRITFSYPSRNEQFF	TGTGCCAGCAGCCGCATTACCTTTAGTTATCCCTCCAGGAATGAGCAGTTCTTC
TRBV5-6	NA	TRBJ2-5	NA	CASSLRRRGGIGETQYF	TGTGCCAGCAGCTTGCGTCGGAGGGGCGGCATCGGTGAGACCCAGTACTTC
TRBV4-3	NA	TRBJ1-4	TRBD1	CASSQYPTGQGEPDEKLFF	TGCGCCAGCAGCCAATACCCGACGGGACAGGGTGAACCTGATGAAAAACTGTTTTTT
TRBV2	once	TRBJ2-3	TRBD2	CASSEDGTSGAYTDTQYF	TGTGCCAGCAGTGAAGACGGGACTAGCGGGGCCTACACAGATACGCAGTATTTT
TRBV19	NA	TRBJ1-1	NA	CASSIVEGHTEAFF	TGTGCCAGTAGTATAGTGGAGGGGCACACTGAAGCTTTCTTT
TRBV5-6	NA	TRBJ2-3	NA	CASSLSAADTQYF	TGTGCCAGCAGCTTGTCTGCGGCAGATACGCAGTATTTT
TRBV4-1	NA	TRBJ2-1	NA	CASSLTLGAGKLVNEQFF	TGCGCCAGCAGCCTAACCTTGGGGGCAGGGAAGTTGGTCAATGAGCAGTTCTTC
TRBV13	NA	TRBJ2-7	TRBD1	CASSAWDSSYEQYF	TGTGCCAGCAGCGCCTGGGACAGCTCCTACGAGCAGTACTTC
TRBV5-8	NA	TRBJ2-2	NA	CASSFLFGGAGELFF	TGTGCCAGCAGCTTTTTGTTTGGGGGCGCCGGGGAGCTGTTTTTT
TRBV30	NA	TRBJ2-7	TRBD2	CAWSVGAGGLSYEQYF	TGTGCCTGGAGTGTAGGAGCGGGGGGCCTCTCCTACGAGCAGTACTTC
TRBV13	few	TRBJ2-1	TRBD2	CASSLRGKRGGTLYNEQFF	TGTGCCAGCAGCCTAAGAGGAAAGCGGGGGGGGACTCTCTACAATGAGCAGTTCTTC
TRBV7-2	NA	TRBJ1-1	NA	CASSLLCANTEAFF	TGTGCCAGCAGCTTATTGTGCGCGAACACTGAAGCTTTCTTT
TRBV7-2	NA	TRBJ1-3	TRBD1	CASSQPGTGINSGNTIYF	TGTGCCAGCAGCCAGCCCGGGACAGGGATCAACTCTGGAAACACCATATATTTT
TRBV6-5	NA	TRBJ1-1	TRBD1	CASSYSGTGVTEAFF	TGTGCCAGCAGTTACTCCGGGACAGGGGTCACTGAAGCTTTCTTT
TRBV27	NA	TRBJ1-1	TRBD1	CASRVITGGSSGCTEAFF	TGTGCCAGCAGGGTAATCACAGGGGGCAGTTCAGGATGCACTGAAGCTTTCTTT
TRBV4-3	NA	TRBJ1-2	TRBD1	CASSQDYRGSRGYYGYTF	TGCGCCAGCAGCCAAGATTACAGGGGTTCGAGAGGGTACTATGGCTACACCTTC
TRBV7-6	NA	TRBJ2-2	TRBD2	CASSPPTGTSELDTGELFF	TGTGCCAGCAGCCCCCCCACCGGGACTAGCGAGCTGGACACCGGGGAGCTGTTTTTT
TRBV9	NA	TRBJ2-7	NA	CASSAPGHNEQYF	TGTGCCAGCAGCGCTCCGGGACACAACGAGCAGTACTTC
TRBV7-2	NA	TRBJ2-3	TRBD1	CASSPRPTGPGTDTQYF	TGTGCCAGCAGCCCGCGACCGACAGGGCCCGGCACAGATACGCAGTATTTT
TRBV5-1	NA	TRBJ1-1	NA	CASSFRQENTEAFF	TGCGCCAGCAGCTTCCGACAGGAGAACACTGAAGCTTTCTTT
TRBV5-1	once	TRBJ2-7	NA	CASSLDGGRTSYKGEQYF	TGCGCCAGCAGCTTGGATGGAGGACGGACCTCTTACAAGGGAGAGCAGTACTTC
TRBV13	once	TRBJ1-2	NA	CASSLGDRENYGYTF	TGTGCCAGCAGCTTAGGGGACAGAGAAAACTATGGCTACACCTTC
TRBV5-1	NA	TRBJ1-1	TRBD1	CASSSYFRRGRMNTEAFF	TGCGCCAGCAGCTCTTACTTTAGGAGGGGGCGCATGAACACTGAAGCTTTCTTT
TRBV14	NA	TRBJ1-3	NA	CASSQAPLTARNTIYF	TGTGCCAGCAGCCAAGCCCCTCTGACAGCTCGAAACACCATATATTTT
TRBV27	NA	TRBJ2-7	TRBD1	CASSLGAWRQGSEQYF	TGTGCCAGCAGTTTAGGGGCTTGGAGACAGGGATCCGAGCAGTACTTC
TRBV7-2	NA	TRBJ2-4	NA	CASSFRGTVIQYF	TGTGCCAGCAGCTTTCGGGGGACGGTCATTCAGTACTTC
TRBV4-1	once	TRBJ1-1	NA	CASSPTERDSNTEAFF	TGCGCCAGCAGCCCCACGGAAAGGGACTCGAACACTGAAGCTTTCTTT
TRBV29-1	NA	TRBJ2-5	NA	CSVEDPYEGRETQYF	TGCAGCGTTGAAGATCCTTACGAGGGCCGAGAGACCCAGTACTTC
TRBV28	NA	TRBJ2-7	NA	CASSSPSRYEQYF	TGTGCCAGCAGCAGCCCCAGCAGGTACGAGCAGTACTTC
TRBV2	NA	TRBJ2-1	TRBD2	CASISAGGLVCEQFF	TGTGCCAGCATATCTGCGGGGGGGCTGGTCTGTGAGCAGTTCTTC
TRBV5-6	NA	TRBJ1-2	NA	CASSWSGIREEGTPNGYTF	TGTGCCAGCAGCTGGAGTGGTATCCGTGAGGAGGGGACTCCCAATGGCTACACCTTC
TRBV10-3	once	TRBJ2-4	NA	CAIRRDDKNIQYF	TGTGCCATCAGGCGGGACGACAAAAACATTCAGTACTTC
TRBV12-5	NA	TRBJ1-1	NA	CASGLVTGEAFF	TGTGCTAGTGGTTTGGTAACCGGTGAAGCTTTCTTT
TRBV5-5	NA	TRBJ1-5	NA	CASSLGDNQPQHF	TGTGCCAGCAGCTTGGGCGACAATCAGCCCCAGCATTTT
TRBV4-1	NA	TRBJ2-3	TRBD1	CASSLDRLSDTQYF	TGCGCCAGCAGCCTGGACAGGTTGTCAGATACGCAGTATTTT